This T cell receptor (beta chain) comes out of a study of blood T cell repertoires in COVID-19. About the research overall: Samples of COVID-19 (acute and convalescent) were obtained from the United States, Italy and Spain. The analysed material was cDNA or gDNA that came from T cells, B-cell-depleted T cells, or PBMCs.

Germline CDR1 and CDR2: SGHKS and YYEKEE (reference sequence). J was trimmed by 2 bases and V by 0 bases; bases with no gene match: 7. The CDR3 contains 16 residues. Authors' processing steps: Quantification of nucleated cells was approximated via reference gene primer amplification. Clones were read by immunoSEQ multiplex PCR, and TCRdb kept only the in-frame ones, dropping some. V and J calls and clone size are copied from that table; D and trimming were computed from the DNA. In the table there are roughly 250,000 clones, roughly 86% of which are singletons. The receptor's source is a middle-aged man who had recovered from COVID-19. The sequenced sample was peripheral blood. The rearrangement links TRBV5-5 to TRBJ2-7; TRBD1 matches 8 bases. CDR3 sequence: CASSLGQGNPPYEQYF. CDR3 sequence (DNA): TGTGCCAGCAGCTTGGGACAGGGGAACCCCCCCTACGAGCAGTACTTC.